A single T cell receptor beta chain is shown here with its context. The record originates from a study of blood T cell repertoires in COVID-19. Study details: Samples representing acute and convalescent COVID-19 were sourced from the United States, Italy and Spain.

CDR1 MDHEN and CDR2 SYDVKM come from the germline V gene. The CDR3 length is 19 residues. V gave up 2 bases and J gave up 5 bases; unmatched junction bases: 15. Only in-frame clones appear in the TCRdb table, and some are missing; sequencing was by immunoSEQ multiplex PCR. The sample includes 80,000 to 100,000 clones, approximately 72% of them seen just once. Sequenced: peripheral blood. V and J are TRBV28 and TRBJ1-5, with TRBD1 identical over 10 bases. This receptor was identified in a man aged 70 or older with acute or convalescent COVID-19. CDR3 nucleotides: TGTGCCAGCAGTTTAGCCCCTGACAGGGGGCGAATTGTGCATCAGCCCCAGCATTTT. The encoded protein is CASSLAPDRGRIVHQPQHF.